The present TCR beta chain was sequenced within a study of OX40 agonist ivuxolimab in advanced cancers. Study-level findings and limits: In the 0.1 to 3.0 mg/kg range, CD4+ and CD8+ blood T cells had expanded clonally by week 6. Some of the lowest clonal expansion was seen in partial responders at 0.1-3.0 mg/kg. Which antigen the expanded peripheral T cells recognized is unknown.

As for this clone: Antigen: not known.

With autoimmune disease history or systemic immunosuppression, patients were excluded. The germline V gene encodes CDR1 LNHDA and CDR2 SQIVND (reference sequence). V lost 6 bases to trimming and J lost 0 bases, with 15 bases between them. The CDR3 covers 16 residues. The assay was immunoSEQ multiplex PCR, and TCRdb's table has in-frame clones only and misses some. The sample lists tens of thousands of clones, 90% occurring once. The chain uses TRBV19 and TRBJ1-5; the D gene is possibly TRBD1 (6 bases). This specimen was CD4+ or CD8+ T cells sorted from blood, taken in a trial of the OX40 agonist ivuxolimab. This receptor was identified in an adult with an advanced solid tumor such as melanoma, head and neck, liver or kidney cancer. This CDR3 reads CASRPKGGYSNQPQHF. The CDR3 region has the DNA TGTGCCAGTAGACCCAAGGGGGGCTATAGCAATCAGCCCCAGCATTTT.